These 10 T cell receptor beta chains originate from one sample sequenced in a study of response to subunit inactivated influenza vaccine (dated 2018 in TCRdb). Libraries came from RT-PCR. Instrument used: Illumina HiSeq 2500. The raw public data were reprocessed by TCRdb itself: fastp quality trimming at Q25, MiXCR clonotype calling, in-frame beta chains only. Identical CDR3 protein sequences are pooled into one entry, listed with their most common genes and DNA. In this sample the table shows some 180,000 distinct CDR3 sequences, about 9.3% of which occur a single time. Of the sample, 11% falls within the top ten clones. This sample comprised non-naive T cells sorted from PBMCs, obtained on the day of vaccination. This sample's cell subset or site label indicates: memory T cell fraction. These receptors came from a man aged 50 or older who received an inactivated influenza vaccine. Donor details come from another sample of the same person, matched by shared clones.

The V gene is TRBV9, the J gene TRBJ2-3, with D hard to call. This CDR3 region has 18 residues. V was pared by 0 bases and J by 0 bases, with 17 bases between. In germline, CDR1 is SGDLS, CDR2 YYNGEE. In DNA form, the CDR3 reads TGTGCCAGCAGCGTAGCCGATAGCTACTTCTTTAGCACAGATACGCAGTATTTT. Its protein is CASSVADSYFFSTDTQYF.

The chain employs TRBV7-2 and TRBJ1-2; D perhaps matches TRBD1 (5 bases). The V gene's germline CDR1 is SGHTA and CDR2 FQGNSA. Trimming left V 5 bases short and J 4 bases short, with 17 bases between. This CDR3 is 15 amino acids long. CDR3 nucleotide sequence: TGTGCCAGCAGCCCGGGGGGGGAGAGTATCTATGGCTACACCTTC. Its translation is CASSPGGESIYGYTF.

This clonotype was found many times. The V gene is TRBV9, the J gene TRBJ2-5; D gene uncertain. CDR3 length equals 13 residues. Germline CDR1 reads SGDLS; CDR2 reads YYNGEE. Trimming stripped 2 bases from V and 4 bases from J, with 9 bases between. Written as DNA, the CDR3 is TGTGCCAGCAGCGTTCTGGGTGGAGAGACCCAGTACTTC. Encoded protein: CASSVLGGETQYF.

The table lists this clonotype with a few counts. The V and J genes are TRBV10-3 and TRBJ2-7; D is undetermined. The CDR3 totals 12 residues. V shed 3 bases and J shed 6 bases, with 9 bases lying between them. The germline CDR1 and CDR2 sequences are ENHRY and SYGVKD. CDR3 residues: CAISESESEQYF. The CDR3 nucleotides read TGTGCCATCAGTGAATCGGAGAGCGAGCAGTACTTC.

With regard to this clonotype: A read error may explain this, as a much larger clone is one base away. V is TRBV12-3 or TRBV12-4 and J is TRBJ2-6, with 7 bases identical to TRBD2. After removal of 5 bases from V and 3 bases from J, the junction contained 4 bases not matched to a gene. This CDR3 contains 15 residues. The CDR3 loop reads CASSVGGCGANVLTF. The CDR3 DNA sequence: TGTGCCAGCAGTGTGGGAGGGTGTGGGGCCAACGTCCTGACTTTC.

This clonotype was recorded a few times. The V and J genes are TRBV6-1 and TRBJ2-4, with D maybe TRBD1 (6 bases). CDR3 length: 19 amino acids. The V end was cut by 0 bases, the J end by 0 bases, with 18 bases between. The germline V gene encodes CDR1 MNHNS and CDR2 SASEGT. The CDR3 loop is CASSEAHTDRRIAKNIQYF. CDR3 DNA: TGTGCCAGCAGTGAAGCGCATACCGACAGGCGGATAGCCAAAAACATTCAGTACTTC.

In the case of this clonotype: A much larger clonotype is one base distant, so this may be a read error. The CDR3 is CTSSQDSSGRAFQQFF. The CDR3 DNA sequence: TGTACCAGCAGCCAAGATTCGAGCGGGAGGGCCTTTCAGCAGTTCTTC. The genes are TRBV4-2 and TRBJ2-1; 10 bases map to TRBD2. The CDR3 extends over 16 amino acids. Germline CDR1 and CDR2: LGHNA and YNFKEQ.

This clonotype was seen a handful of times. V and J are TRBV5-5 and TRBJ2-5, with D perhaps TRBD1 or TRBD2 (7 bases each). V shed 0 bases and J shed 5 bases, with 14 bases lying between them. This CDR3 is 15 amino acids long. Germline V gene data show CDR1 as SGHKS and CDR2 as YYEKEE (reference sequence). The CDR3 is CASSLVPGGGETQYF. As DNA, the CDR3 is TGTGCCAGCAGCTTGGTGCCAGGGGGGGGGGAGACCCAGTACTTC.

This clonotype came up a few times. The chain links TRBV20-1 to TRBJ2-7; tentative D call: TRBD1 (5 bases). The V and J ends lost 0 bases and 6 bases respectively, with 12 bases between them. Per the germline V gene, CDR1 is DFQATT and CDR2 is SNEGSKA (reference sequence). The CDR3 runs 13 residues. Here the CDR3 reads CSARDHRTGEQYF. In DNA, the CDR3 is TGCAGTGCTAGAGATCACAGGACGGGCGAGCAGTACTTC.

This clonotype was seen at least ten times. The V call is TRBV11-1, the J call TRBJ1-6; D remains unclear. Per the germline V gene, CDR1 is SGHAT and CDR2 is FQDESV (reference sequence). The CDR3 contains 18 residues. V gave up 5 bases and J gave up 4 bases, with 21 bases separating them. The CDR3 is CASSPPTHQGPYNSPLHF. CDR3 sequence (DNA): TGTGCCAGCAGCCCCCCCACCCACCAAGGCCCATATAATTCACCCCTCCACTTT.